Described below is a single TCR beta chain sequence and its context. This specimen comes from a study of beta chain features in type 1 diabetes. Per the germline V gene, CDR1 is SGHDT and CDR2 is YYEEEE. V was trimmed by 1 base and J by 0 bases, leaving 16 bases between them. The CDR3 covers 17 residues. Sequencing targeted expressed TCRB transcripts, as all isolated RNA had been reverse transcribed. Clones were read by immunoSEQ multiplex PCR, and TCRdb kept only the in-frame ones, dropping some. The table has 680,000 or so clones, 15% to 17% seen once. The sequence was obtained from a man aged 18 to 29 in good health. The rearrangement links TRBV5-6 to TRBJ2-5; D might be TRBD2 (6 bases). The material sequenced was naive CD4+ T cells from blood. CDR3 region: CASSLYSEGLDQETQYF. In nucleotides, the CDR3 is TGTGCCAGCAGCTTGTATTCAGAGGGACTCGACCAAGAGACCCAGTACTTC.